A single sample is the source of the 20 T cell receptor beta chains below, sequenced in a study of human T cells and chemical hapten exposure. One entry per CDR3 protein, called by TCRdb with MiXCR from the RACE reads. The repertoire holds 350,000 to 450,000 distinct CDR3 sequences, with roughly 5% as singletons. Time point here: pre-sensitization, week 0. The treatment was: therapeutic diphenylcyclopropenone sensitization with weekly scalp DPC. The source material was whole blood, sampled in connection with sensitization to the hapten diphenylcyclopropenone (DPC). Every receptor here comes from a woman aged 45-60 years with alopecia areata. Some clones in this sample may be carry-over from other donors' samples.

The rearrangement joins TRBV12-3 or TRBV12-4 to TRBJ1-2, with 7 bases lining up with TRBD1. The V segment lost 4 bases and the J segment 7 bases; nucleotides outside the gene matches: 6. The CDR3 length is 13 residues. CDR3: CASSSRRQGGYTF. The CDR3 region has the DNA TGTGCCAGCAGTTCTCGACGACAGGGTGGCTACACCTTC.

The chain links TRBV28 to TRBJ2-7, with TRBD1 identical over 10 bases. Germline loops: CDR1 MDHEN, CDR2 SYDVKM. The CDR3 contains 15 residues. Germline trimming cut 3 bases from V and 6 bases from J; bases unmatched to any gene: 8. The CDR3 region is CASSFGTGDGLEQYF. CDR3 nucleotide sequence: TGTGCCAGCAGTTTCGGGACAGGGGATGGTCTCGAGCAGTACTTC.

The chain carries TRBV19 and TRBJ1-5; 8 bases line up with TRBD1. Germline V gives CDR1 LNHDA, CDR2 SQIVND (reference sequence). This CDR3 is built from 16 residues. Trimming took 4 bases from V and 5 from J; bases not matched to a gene: 10. CDR3 region: CASSRADRGADQPQHF. DNA for the CDR3: TGTGCCAGTAGTAGGGCCGACAGGGGTGCAGATCAGCCCCAGCATTTT.

The sample holds a few counts of this clonotype. This sequence joins TRBV9 and TRBJ1-2; possible D gene TRBD1, 6 bases. Trimming took off 4 bases at V and 5 bases at J, with 21 bases between the two ends. The CDR3 length is 16 residues. The germline V gene encodes CDR1 SGDLS and CDR2 YYNGEE. The CDR3 sequence: CASSPYLGADGYGYTF. CDR3 in DNA: TGTGCCAGCAGCCCTTACTTGGGGGCGGATGGATATGGCTACACCTTC.

This clonotype appeared a few times. The V and J genes are TRBV5-6 and TRBJ1-1; 8 nucleotides align to TRBD1. Germline V gives CDR1 SGHDT, CDR2 YYEEEE. V lost 6 bases to trimming and J lost 1 base; unmatched junction nucleotides: 2. CDR3 length: 13 amino acids. CDR3 nucleotide sequence: TGTGCCAGCATCAGGGGGCCGAACACTGAAGCTTTCTTT. Translation gives CASIRGPNTEAFF. Full variable domain (missing parts from reference TRBV5-6 and TRBJ1-1): DAGVTQSPTHLIKTRGQQVTLRCSPKSGHDTVSWYQQALGQGPQFIFQYYEEEERQRGNFPDRFSGHQFPNYSSELNVNALLLGDSALYLCASIRGPNTEAFFGQGTRLTVV.

This clonotype was seen many times. This chain uses TRBV20-1 with TRBJ2-3; 7 nucleotides line up with TRBD2. From germline, CDR1 is DFQATT and CDR2 SNEGSKA (reference sequence). CDR3 size: 15 residues. With V trimmed by 4 bases and J by 0 bases, 7 bases remained unmatched. The CDR3 protein is CSATSSGASTDTQYF. DNA for the CDR3: TGCAGTGCTACCTCAAGCGGGGCTAGCACAGATACGCAGTATTTT.

This clonotype was observed a handful of times. The chain recombines TRBV24-1 with TRBJ2-1; D not certain. This CDR3 contains 14 residues. Trimming removed 9 bases at V and 4 bases at J, with 15 bases between. Germline V gives CDR1 KGHDR, CDR2 SFDVKD. The CDR3 reads CATASVGGYNEQFF. In DNA form, the CDR3 reads TGTGCCACCGCCTCTGTGGGCGGATACAATGAGCAGTTCTTC.

This clonotype has a count of ten or more. The rearrangement joins TRBV6-1 to TRBJ1-2, with D possibly matching TRBD1 (5 bases). The germline V gene has CDR1 MNHNS and CDR2 SASEGT. The CDR3 extends over 15 amino acids. Trimming pared 0 bases from V and 5 bases from J, leaving 13 bases between. The chain's CDR3 is CASSEALGAGYGYTF. CDR3 bases: TGTGCCAGCAGTGAAGCGCTAGGGGCAGGGTATGGCTACACCTTC.

This chain links TRBV4-2 with TRBJ1-5; no clear D gene. V lost 3 bases, J lost 0 bases, and 9 bases lay in between. The CDR3 runs 15 residues. The germline CDR1 and CDR2 sequences are LGHNA and YNFKEQ. The DNA for the CDR3 is TGTGCCAGCAGCCAGGAGGCAGGTAGCAATCAGCCCCAGCATTTT. It is translated as CASSQEAGSNQPQHF.

This clonotype has a count of ten or more. This chain joins TRBV6-2 or TRBV6-3 and TRBJ2-3; TRBD2 is a possible D gene (5 bases). Looked up from germline, CDR1 is MNHEY and CDR2 is SVGEGT. Trimming shortened V by 1 base and J by 2 bases, and 10 bases separated the two germline ends. The CDR3 sequence is 15 residues long. The DNA for the CDR3 is TGTGCCAGCAGTTACTGGGCGGGCAACACAGATACGCAGTATTTT. It is translated as CASSYWAGNTDTQYF.

There are many counts of this clonotype. The V gene is TRBV20-1, the J gene TRBJ2-7; TRBD2 might be the D (6 bases). Germline V gene lookup returns CDR1 DFQATT and CDR2 SNEGSKA (reference sequence). The CDR3 covers 14 residues. Trimming removed 3 bases at V and 0 bases at J, with 12 bases between. The CDR3 sequence is CSARGPAGSYEQYF. DNA for the CDR3: TGCAGTGCTAGGGGTCCAGCGGGCTCCTACGAGCAGTACTTC.

Ten or more counts support this clonotype. The CDR3 sequence is CASSFAGGGSSYNEQFF. CDR3 nucleotide sequence: TGCGCCAGCAGCTTCGCCGGTGGGGGCTCGAGCTACAATGAGCAGTTCTTC. V gene TRBV5-1 combines with J gene TRBJ2-1, with D tentatively TRBD1 (6 bases). This CDR3 contains 17 residues. V was shortened by 2 bases and J by 3 bases, with 18 bases between the two germline ends. Looked up from germline, CDR1 is SGHRS and CDR2 is YFSETQ.

This clonotype appeared many times. This chain joins TRBV29-1 and TRBJ2-5; 10 positions agree with TRBD1. This CDR3 is 13 amino acids long. In germline, CDR1 is SQVTM, CDR2 ANQGSEA. V lost 6 bases and J lost 5; bases outside the gene matches: 6. CDR3 loop: CSVGQGLMETQYF. The DNA for the CDR3 is TGCAGCGTGGGACAGGGGTTGATGGAGACCCAGTACTTC.

V and J are TRBV7-2 and TRBJ2-3, with TRBD2 identical over 8 bases. Germline CDR1 reads SGHTA; CDR2 reads FQGNSA. The CDR3 spans 15 residues. Trimming cost V 6 bases and J 3 bases; bases outside gene matches: 8. The CDR3 DNA reads as TGTGCCAGCAGGAACAGCGGGAGAGAAACAGATACGCAGTATTTT. It codes for CASRNSGRETDTQYF.

The rearrangement uses TRBV24-1 and TRBJ2-5; 11 positions agree with TRBD1. Germline values: CDR1 KGHDR, CDR2 SFDVKD. This CDR3 spans 15 amino acids. V shed 4 bases and J 4 bases; nucleotides not matched to a gene: 4. In nucleotides, the CDR3 is TGTGCCACCAGTGACCCGGGACAGGGGGGAGAGACCCAGTACTTC. Translated: CATSDPGQGGETQYF.

This clonotype was observed at least ten times. The V and J genes are TRBV12-3 or TRBV12-4 and TRBJ2-7; the D gene is possibly TRBD1 (6 bases). The V and J ends lost 3 bases and 0 bases respectively, with 12 bases between them. CDR3 length: 15 residues. In nucleotides, the CDR3 is TGTGCCAGCAGTTTGGGGGACATAATCTCCTACGAGCAGTACTTC. It codes for CASSLGDIISYEQYF.

Written as DNA, the CDR3 is TGTGCCAGCAGCCGCCGGGACAGTCTTAATGAAAAACTGTTTTTT. As protein: CASSRRDSLNEKLFF. This chain joins TRBV6-5 and TRBJ1-4; 7 bases agree with TRBD1. J lost 4 bases, V lost 6 bases, and 8 bases had no gene match. The CDR3 is made up of 15 amino acids. Per the germline V gene, CDR1 is MNHEY and CDR2 is SVGAGI.

The chain recombines TRBV20-1 with TRBJ2-7; D is unresolved. The V and J ends lost 1 base and 5 bases respectively, with 6 bases between them. CDR3 size: 11 residues. CDR1 is DFQATT and CDR2 is SNEGSKA in the germline V gene (reference sequence). The CDR3 loop is CSARGVDEQYF. CDR3 bases: TGCAGTGCTAGAGGGGTGGACGAGCAGTACTTC.

This clonotype was counted at least ten times. This rearrangement joins TRBV7-9 to TRBJ1-1, with TRBD1 as a possible D gene (5 bases). The CDR3 sequence is 12 residues long. The germline V and J ends were trimmed by 1 base and 9 bases, with 9 bases remaining between them. The germline gives CDR1 SEHNR, CDR2 FQNEAQ (reference sequence). CDR3 nucleotides: TGTGCCAGCAGCTTAGATTCAGGGCAAGCTTTCTTT. Amino acid sequence: CASSLDSGQAFF.

In DNA form, the CDR3 reads TGTGCCAGCAGTGACCGGGACCTCAGCTACGAGCAGTACTTC. It translates to CASSDRDLSYEQYF. This rearrangement joins TRBV27 to TRBJ2-7; D is perhaps TRBD1 or TRBD2 (5 bases each). The CDR3 runs to 14 residues. V was pared by 5 bases and J by 3 bases, with 14 bases between. Germline V gives CDR1 MNHEY, CDR2 SMNVEV (reference sequence).